This TCR beta chain was observed in a study of metastatic and nonmetastatic thyroid tumors. Study in general: For malignant and benign thyroid patients, tumor or nodule tissue and blood were the sources whose repertoires were compared.

V was shortened by 6 bases and J by 0 bases, with 6 bases between the two germline ends. Germline V gene data show CDR1 as DFQATT and CDR2 as SNEGSKA (reference sequence). The CDR3 extends over 13 amino acids. No treatment of any kind had been given to any patient before thyroid surgery. Study-level results: Malignant thyroid tumors reportedly had TCR beta diversity that was significantly higher than in benign nodules, in blood and tumor.

TCRdb called clones again from the PCR reads with MiXCR. The sample has 15,000 to 20,000 clones, about 29% seen once; the top ten hold roughly 15%. The table lists this clone with a count of one. Its target is unknown. Material for sequencing was tumor tissue. This receptor was obtained from a female donor with papillary thyroid cancer or a benign thyroid nodule (not recorded which). Some clones in this sample may be carry-over from other donors' samples. V usage is TRBV20-1 and J usage is TRBJ2-6; no definite D call. DNA for the CDR3: TGCAGTGCCATTAACTCTGGGGCCAACGTCCTGACTTTC. It specifies CSAINSGANVLTF.